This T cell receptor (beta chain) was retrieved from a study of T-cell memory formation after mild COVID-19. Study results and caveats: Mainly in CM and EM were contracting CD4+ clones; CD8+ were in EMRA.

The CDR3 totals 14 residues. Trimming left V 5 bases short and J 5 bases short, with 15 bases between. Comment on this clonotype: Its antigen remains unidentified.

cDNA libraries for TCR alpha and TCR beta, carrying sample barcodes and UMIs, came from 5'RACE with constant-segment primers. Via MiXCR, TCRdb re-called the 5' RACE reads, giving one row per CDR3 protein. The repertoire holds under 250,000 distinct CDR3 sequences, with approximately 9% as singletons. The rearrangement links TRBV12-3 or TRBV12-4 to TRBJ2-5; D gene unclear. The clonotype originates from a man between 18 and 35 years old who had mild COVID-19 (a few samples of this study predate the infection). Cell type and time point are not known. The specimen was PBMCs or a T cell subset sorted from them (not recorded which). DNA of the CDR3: TGTGCCAGCAGTCCCTTTCAAATTGGGGAGACCCAGTACTTC. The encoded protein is CASSPFQIGETQYF.